This T cell receptor (beta chain) stems from a study of CD8+ T cells in alopecia areata. Study-level findings and limits: Tissue-resident alphabeta T cells belonging to normal skin likewise get sequenced within scalp specimens. Normal scalp had lower clonality than lesional scalp, with alopecia totalis/universalis lesions showing this most strongly.

With respect to this clone: Antigen: not known.

Germline CDR1 and CDR2: SGHAT and FQNNGV. This CDR3 has 15 amino acids. V was trimmed by 2 bases and J by 3 bases, leaving 13 bases between them. The authors extracted RNA and reverse transcribed it into cDNA as the sequencing template. This table comes from immunoSEQ multiplex PCR, and its TCRdb copy is limited to in-frame clones, with some not included. The table has about 150,000 clones, about three fifths seen once; the top ten hold approximately 4.3%. Sequenced: CD4+ T cells sorted from blood. This chain uses TRBV11-2 with TRBJ2-5; maybe TRBD1 (6 bases). The sequence came from a human donor in good health. The CDR3 sequence is CASSLTPDRKETQYF. Here the CDR3 DNA reads TGTGCCAGCAGCTTAACCCCGGACAGAAAAGAGACCCAGTACTTC. Using reference TRBV11-2 and TRBJ2-5 for the parts outside the CDR3, the full variable domain is EAGVAQSPRYKIIEKRQSVAFWCNPISGHATLYWYQQILGQGPKLLIQFQNNGVVDDSQLPKDRFSAERLKGVDSTLKIQPAKLEDSAVYLCASSLTPDRKETQYFGPGTRLLVL.